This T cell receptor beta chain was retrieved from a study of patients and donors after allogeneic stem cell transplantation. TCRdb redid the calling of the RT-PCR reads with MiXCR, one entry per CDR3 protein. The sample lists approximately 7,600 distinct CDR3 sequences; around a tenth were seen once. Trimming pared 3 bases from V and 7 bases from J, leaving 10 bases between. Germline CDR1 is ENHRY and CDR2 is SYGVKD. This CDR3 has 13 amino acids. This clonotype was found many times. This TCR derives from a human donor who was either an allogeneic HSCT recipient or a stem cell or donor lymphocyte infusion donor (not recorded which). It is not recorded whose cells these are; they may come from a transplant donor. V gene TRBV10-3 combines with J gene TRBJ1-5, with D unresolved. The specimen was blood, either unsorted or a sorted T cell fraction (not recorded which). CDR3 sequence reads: CAISEVIMQPQHF. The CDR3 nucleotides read TGTGCCATCAGTGAAGTCATAATGCAGCCCCAGCATTTT.